This entry concerns a single T cell receptor (beta chain). What it binds is not known. Sequenced by immunoSEQ multiplex PCR; TCRdb stores in-frame clones only, minus some. In the table there are about 26,000 clones, 92% of which are singletons. These data are taken from a study of B cell selection in AIRE deficiency. General observations from the study: Healthy Tconv contained about 35% of shared healthy Treg sequences; only TCRbeta sequenced.

Sorted regulatory T cells were CD4-positive, CD25-high and CD127-low or negative. J gave up 7 bases and V 4 bases, and 8 bases lay outside the gene matches. This CDR3 is built from 16 residues. The germline V gene has CDR1 SGHTA and CDR2 FQGTGA. V and J are TRBV7-3 and TRBJ2-1; TRBD2 aligns across 12 bases. The source is a human donor in good health. Sequencing input: CD4+CD25+ Tregs sorted from PBMCs. The CDR3 sequence: CASSSSRTSGVNEQFF. CDR3 bases: TGTGCCAGCAGCTCCTCCCGGACTAGCGGGGTGAATGAGCAGTTCTTC.